The 20 T cell receptor beta chains in this list originate from one sample, sequenced in a study of cytomegalovirus exposure and HLA in healthy donors. In the PCR, 60 Vbeta and 13 Jbeta primers were used. Sequenced by immunoSEQ multiplex PCR; TCRdb stores in-frame clones only, minus some. Reported are about 140,000 clones; the ten largest clones contain less than 3.5%. Material: PBMCs. The receptors stem from a man in his forties in good health and CMV-seronegative.

The genes are TRBV5-1 and TRBJ2-7; 10 bases are a match to TRBD1. V was pared by 5 bases and J by 6 bases, with 8 bases of the junction left unmatched. This CDR3 spans 14 amino acids. The germline V gene encodes CDR1 SGHRS and CDR2 YFSETQ. Here the CDR3 DNA reads TGCGCCAGCAGTTCCGGGACAGGGGTCGTCGAGCAGTACTTC. Amino acids: CASSSGTGVVEQYF.

V usage is TRBV5-1 and J usage is TRBJ2-1; TRBD1 might be the D (6 bases). CDR3 length: 14 residues. V was clipped by 0 bases and J by 5 bases, with 9 bases between them. Germline CDR1 SGHRS, CDR2 YFSETQ. The CDR3 region has the DNA TGCGCCAGCAGCTTGGGACAGGTCAACAATGAGCAGTTCTTC. It is translated as CASSLGQVNNEQFF.

The gene calls are TRBV19 and TRBJ1-2; 7 bases are a match to TRBD1. CDR3 size: 18 residues. Germline V gene lookup returns CDR1 LNHDA and CDR2 SQIVND (reference sequence). Unmatched junction bases numbered 14, after V lost 3 bases and J lost 1 base. The CDR3 coding sequence is TGTGCCAGTAGTATTGAGGGTCCCGGGACAGAGCGTAACTATGGCTACACCTTC. Translated: CASSIEGPGTERNYGYTF.

In regard to this clone: One end of the junction fails to match germline, which may point to a read error. The rearrangement links TRBV25-1 to TRBJ2-3; 8 bases fit TRBD2. Germline-derived CDR1 and CDR2 are MGHDK and SYGVNS. This CDR3 spans 18 amino acids. The CDR3: CASRTPEAGGFCTDTQYF. The CDR3 nucleotides are TGTGCCAGCAGGACTCCCGAGGCGGGGGGCTTTTGCACAGATACACAGTATTTT.

The V gene is TRBV19, the J gene TRBJ2-5, with TRBD2 identical over 9 bases. V shed 4 bases and J 1 base; nucleotides not matched to a gene: 1. Germline loops: CDR1 LNHDA, CDR2 SQIVND (reference sequence). This CDR3 has 14 amino acids. The CDR3 sequence is CASSTSGVQETQYF. The CDR3 bases are TGTGCCAGTAGTACTAGCGGGGTCCAAGAGACCCAGTACTTC.

The chain uses TRBV10-3 and TRBJ2-5, with 7 bases matching TRBD2. J gave up 5 bases and V 7 bases, and 4 bases lay outside the gene matches. CDR1 is ENHRY and CDR2 is SYGVKD in the germline V gene. The CDR3 runs to 12 residues. Here the CDR3 reads CAIKDGGETQYF. In nucleotides, the CDR3 is TGTGCCATCAAAGACGGGGGGGAGACCCAGTACTTC.

The chain recombines TRBV19 with TRBJ1-5, with a tentative D call TRBD1 (6 bases). Trimming took 5 bases from V and 2 from J, leaving 13 bases between them. The germline gives CDR1 LNHDA, CDR2 SQIVND (reference sequence). CDR3 length: 15 residues. Here the CDR3 DNA reads TGTGCCAGTAGTTTTACAGGGAGCGGCAATCAGCCCCAGCATTTT. Protein: CASSFTGSGNQPQHF.

The chain uses TRBV6-6 and TRBJ1-2; D may be TRBD1 (5 bases). Germline values: CDR1 MNHNY, CDR2 SVGAGI (reference sequence). V lost 6 bases and J 5 bases, leaving 13 bases between the germline ends. CDR3 length: 13 residues. Here the CDR3 DNA reads TGTGCCAGCAGCCCCGGACACACATATGGCTACACCTTC. It is translated as CASSPGHTYGYTF.

The chain has TRBV6-5 and TRBJ1-1; D is possibly TRBD1 (6 bases). This CDR3 has 15 residues. Between the trimmed V and J ends, which lost 7 bases and 6 bases, there was a span of 21 bases. From germline, CDR1 is MNHEY and CDR2 SVGAGI. The CDR3 is CASKTGGLYFAEAFF. The DNA for the CDR3 is TGTGCCAGCAAGACAGGAGGTCTTTATTTCGCTGAAGCTTTCTTT.

The CDR3 loop reads CASSRLTGDEQYF. The CDR3 DNA is TGCGCCAGCAGCCGCCTGACAGGAGACGAGCAGTACTTC. The genes are TRBV4-3 and TRBJ2-7; TRBD1 might be the D (6 bases). Trimming left V 4 bases short and J 5 bases short, with 12 bases between. The germline CDR1 and CDR2 sequences are LGHNA and YSLEER. There are 13 residues in the CDR3.

The chain couples TRBV11-2 to TRBJ2-5, with TRBD2 matching 7 bases. This CDR3 spans 15 amino acids. Germline values: CDR1 SGHAT, CDR2 FQNNGV. V was pared by 1 base and J by 13 bases, with 15 bases of the junction left unmatched. Here the CDR3 reads CASSLGTAGEAQRYF. The CDR3 DNA follows: TGTGCCAGCAGCTTAGGTACCGCGGGGGAGGCCCAACGGTACTTC.

This chain uses TRBV9 with TRBJ2-5, with 10 bases aligning to TRBD1. Germline V gene sequence: CDR1 SGDLS, CDR2 YYNGEE. V trimming: 3 bases; J trimming: 2 bases; junction bases outside the gene matches: 4. This CDR3 has 15 residues. CDR3 amino acids: CASSEGQGPQETQYF. The CDR3 coding sequence is TGTGCCAGCAGCGAGGGACAGGGGCCACAAGAGACCCAGTACTTC. The full variable domain, rest sourced from reference TRBV9 and TRBJ2-5, is DSGVTQTPKHLITATGQRVTLRCSPRSGDLSVYWYQQSLDQGLQFLIQYYNGEERAKGNILERFSAQQFPDLHSELNLSSLELGDSALYFCASSEGQGPQETQYFGPGTRLLVL.

The genes are TRBV4-2 and TRBJ1-2; no definite D call. The CDR3 sequence is 15 residues long. V shed 0 bases and J shed 5 bases, with 13 bases lying between them. Germline CDR1 is LGHNA and CDR2 is YNFKEQ. CDR3 nucleotide sequence: TGTGCCAGCAGCCAAGATCCCGCGGGTTTATATGGCTACACCTTC. As protein: CASSQDPAGLYGYTF.

The chain's CDR3 is CASSPNRDYEQYF. For the CDR3, the DNA is TGTGCCAGCTCTCCCAACAGGGACTACGAGCAGTACTTC. The chain uses TRBV18 and TRBJ2-7, with D possibly being TRBD1 (6 bases). Germline CDR1 reads KGHSH; CDR2 reads LQKENI. This CDR3 is 13 amino acids long. Trimming removed 6 bases at V and 3 bases at J, with 12 bases between.

The V call is TRBV20-1, the J call TRBJ2-3; D is unclear. In germline, CDR1 is DFQATT, CDR2 SNEGSKA (reference sequence). The CDR3 has 11 amino acids. The ends were cut back, 6 bases at V and 5 bases at J, with 9 bases in the middle. The CDR3 DNA reads as TGCAGTGCAGAGGCCGTAGATACGCAGTATTTT. Translating it yields CSAEAVDTQYF.

The rearrangement uses TRBV2 and TRBJ1-6, with a possible D match to TRBD1 (6 bases). The CDR3 extends over 14 amino acids. Germline CDR1 and CDR2: SNHLY and FYNNEI. V gave up 3 bases and J gave up 7 bases, with 10 bases separating them. CDR3 bases: TGTGCCAGCAGTGATACAGGGTGGAATTCACCCCTCCACTTT. Translation gives CASSDTGWNSPLHF.

The chain has TRBV5-1 and TRBJ2-7; 11 bases fit TRBD1. The germline gives CDR1 SGHRS, CDR2 YFSETQ. Trimming cost V 1 base and J 0 bases; bases outside gene matches: 3. The CDR3 consists of 16 residues. The CDR3 coding sequence is TGCGCCAGCAGCTTGACGGGACAGGGGGGCTCCTACGAGCAGTACTTC. Protein product: CASSLTGQGGSYEQYF.

This chain joins TRBV9 and TRBJ2-7; D is ambiguous. This CDR3 contains 12 residues. V lost 4 bases and J lost 4, with 9 bases in between. Germline values: CDR1 SGDLS, CDR2 YYNGEE. The CDR3 region has the DNA TGTGCCAGCAGCCCCGACGGGTACGAGCAGTACTTC. Translation gives CASSPDGYEQYF.

The gene calls are TRBV4-3 and TRBJ2-3, with TRBD2 matching over 11 bases. Germline assignment: CDR1 LGHNA and CDR2 YSLEER. V dropped 1 base and J dropped 8; count of bases not matched to a gene: 5. CDR3 length: 15 residues. The chain's CDR3 is CASSQGLAGMATQYF. As DNA, the CDR3 is TGCGCCAGCAGCCAAGGACTAGCGGGGATGGCTACGCAGTATTTT.

The chain carries TRBV7-9 and TRBJ1-2; perhaps TRBD1 as D (5 bases). V was cut by 2 bases and J by 5 bases, with 15 bases left in between. CDR1 and CDR2 from the germline V gene are SEHNR and FQNEAQ (reference sequence). This CDR3 spans 15 amino acids. The CDR3 reads CASSLIEIGAYGYTF. In DNA, the CDR3 is TGTGCCAGCAGCTTAATAGAGATAGGGGCTTATGGCTACACCTTC.